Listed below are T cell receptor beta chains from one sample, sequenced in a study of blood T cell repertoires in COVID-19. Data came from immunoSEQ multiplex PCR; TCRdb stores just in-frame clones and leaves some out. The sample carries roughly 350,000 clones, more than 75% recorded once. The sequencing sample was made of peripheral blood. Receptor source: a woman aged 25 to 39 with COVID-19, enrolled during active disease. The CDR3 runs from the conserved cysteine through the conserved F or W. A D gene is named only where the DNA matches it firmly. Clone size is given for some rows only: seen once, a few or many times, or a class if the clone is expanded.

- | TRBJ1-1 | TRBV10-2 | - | CASSVPGGAQGLPMNTEAFF | TGCGCCAGCAGTGTTCCCGGGGGGGCCCAGGGCCTTCCTATGAACACTGAAGCTTTCTTT
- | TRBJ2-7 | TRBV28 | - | CASSSPSRTNF | TGTGCCAGCAGTTCCCCTAGCAGGACGAACTTC
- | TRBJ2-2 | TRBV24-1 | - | CATSDFKGYTGELFF | TGTGCCACCAGTGATTTTAAGGGGTATACCGGGGAGCTGTTTTTT
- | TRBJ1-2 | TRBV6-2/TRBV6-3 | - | CASSYSAGGYTF | TGTGCCAGCAGTTACTCGGCAGGGGGCTACACCTTC
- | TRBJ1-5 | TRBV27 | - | CASSLSQGSNQPQHF | TGTGCCAGCAGTTTAAGCCAGGGGTCCAATCAGCCCCAGCATTTT
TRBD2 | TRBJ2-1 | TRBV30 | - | CAWSVLAGAYEQFF | TGTGCCTGGAGTGTTTTAGCGGGAGCTTATGAGCAGTTCTTC
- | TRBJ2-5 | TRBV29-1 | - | CSVPHWGVQETQYF | TGCAGCGTTCCCCACTGGGGGGTCCAAGAGACCCAGTACTTC
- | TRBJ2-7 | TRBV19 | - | CASSPFRTVDEQYF | TGTGCCAGTAGCCCATTCCGGACAGTCGACGAGCAGTACTTC
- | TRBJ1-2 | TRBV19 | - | CASSIDWRLRKIYGYTF | TGTGCCAGTAGTATAGATTGGAGGCTCAGGAAGATATATGGCTACACCTTC
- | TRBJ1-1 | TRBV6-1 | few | CASSEYTGTEAFF | TGTGCCAGCAGTGAATATACAGGCACTGAAGCTTTCTTT
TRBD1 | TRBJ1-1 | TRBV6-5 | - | CASSIGGTGGTEAFF | TGTGCCAGCAGCATAGGGGGGACAGGGGGCACTGAAGCTTTCTTT
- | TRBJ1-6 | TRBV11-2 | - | CASSPRQGPNSPLHF | TGTGCCAGCAGCCCGAGGCAGGGGCCCAATTCACCCCTCCACTTT
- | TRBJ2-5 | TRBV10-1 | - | CASSEGGRETQYF | TGCGCCAGCAGTGAAGGAGGCCGAGAGACCCAGTACTTC
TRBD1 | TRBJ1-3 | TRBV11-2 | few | CASSPSTGVGNTIYF | TGTGCCAGCAGCCCCTCGACAGGGGTTGGAAACACCATATATTTT
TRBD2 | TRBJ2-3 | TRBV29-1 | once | CSVDPGLADTDTQYF | TGCAGCGTTGATCCGGGACTAGCGGACACAGATACGCAGTATTTT
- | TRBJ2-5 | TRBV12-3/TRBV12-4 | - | CASSFGTPETQYF | TGTGCCAGCAGTTTCGGGACTCCTGAGACCCAGTACTTC
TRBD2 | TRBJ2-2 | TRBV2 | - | CASSEALRLAGGKVTGELFF | TGTGCCAGCAGTGAAGCGCTTCGACTAGCGGGAGGAAAAGTGACCGGGGAGCTGTTTTTT
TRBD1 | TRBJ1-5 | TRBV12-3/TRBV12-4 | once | CASRGTGNQPQHF | TGTGCCAGCAGGGGGACAGGGAATCAGCCCCAGCATTTT
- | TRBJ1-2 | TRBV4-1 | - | CASSPRTAYGYTF | TGCGCCAGCAGCCCCCGGACTGCCTATGGCTACACCTTC
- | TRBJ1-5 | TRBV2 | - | CASSTGSNQPQHF | TGTGCCAGCAGCACAGGGAGCAATCAGCCCCAGCATTTT
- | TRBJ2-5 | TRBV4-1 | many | CASSQDSSGYQETQYF | TGCGCCAGCAGCCAAGATTCCTCGGGGTACCAAGAGACCCAGTACTTC
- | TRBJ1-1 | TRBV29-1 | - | CSVANEAFF | TGCAGCGTCGCGAATGAAGCTTTCTTT
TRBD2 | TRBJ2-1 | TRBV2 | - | CASSEEGVGGYNEQFF | TGTGCCAGCAGTGAAGAAGGGGTGGGAGGGTACAATGAGCAGTTCTTC
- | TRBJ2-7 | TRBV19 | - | CASSSSENSYEQYF | TGTGCCAGTAGTTCTAGCGAGAACTCCTACGAGCAGTACTTC
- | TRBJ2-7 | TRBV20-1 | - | CSAPSSYEQYF | TGCAGTGCCCCGAGCTCCTACGAGCAGTACTTC
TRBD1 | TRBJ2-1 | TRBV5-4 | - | CASSWGQGAYEQFF | TGTGCCAGCAGCTGGGGACAGGGGGCCTATGAGCAGTTCTTC
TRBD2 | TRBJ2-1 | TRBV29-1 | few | CSVERSGIVDEQFF | TGCAGCGTTGAGCGGAGCGGGATAGTTGATGAGCAGTTCTTC
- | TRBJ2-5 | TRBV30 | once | CAWTRGTGETQYF | TGTGCCTGGACTCGTGGTACGGGAGAGACCCAGTACTTC
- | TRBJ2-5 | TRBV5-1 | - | CASSLESGAETQYF | TGCGCCAGCAGCTTGGAGTCGGGAGCAGAGACCCAGTACTTC
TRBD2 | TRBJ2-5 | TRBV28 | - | CASLNVAGGSETQYF | TGTGCCAGCCTTAACGTGGCGGGAGGGTCGGAGACCCAGTACTTC
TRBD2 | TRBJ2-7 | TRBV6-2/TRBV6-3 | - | CASSYLTSGRSEQYF | TGTGCCAGCAGTTACCTAACTAGCGGGAGGAGTGAGCAGTACTTC
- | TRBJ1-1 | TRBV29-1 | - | CSGARGFDEAFF | TGCAGCGGAGCAAGGGGGTTTGATGAAGCTTTCTTT
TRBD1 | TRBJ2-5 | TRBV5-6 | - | CASTHRGRIIETQYF | TGTGCCAGCACCCACAGGGGGCGGATTATAGAGACCCAGTACTTC
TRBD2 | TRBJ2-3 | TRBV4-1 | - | CASSPWTSGRAGDTQYF | TGCGCCAGCAGCCCGTGGACTAGCGGGAGGGCGGGAGATACGCAGTATTTT
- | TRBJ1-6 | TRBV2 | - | CASSERGGEDSPLHF | TGTGCCAGCAGTGAACGGGGTGGGGAAGATTCACCCCTCCACTTT
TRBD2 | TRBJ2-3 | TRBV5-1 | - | CASSSRPSGSITDTQYF | TGCGCCAGCAGCTCGAGACCTAGCGGGAGTATCACAGATACGCAGTATTTT
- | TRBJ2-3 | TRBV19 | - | CASSMTQSRGDTQYF | TGTGCCAGTAGTATGACGCAGTCCCGGGGGGATACGCAGTATTTT
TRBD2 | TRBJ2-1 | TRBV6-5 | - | CASSSGGGSGNEQFF | TGTGCCAGCAGCTCTGGCGGCGGGAGCGGTAATGAGCAGTTCTTC
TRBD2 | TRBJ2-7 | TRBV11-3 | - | CASSLTGGDYEQYF | TGTGCCAGCAGCTTAACCGGGGGGGACTACGAGCAGTACTTC
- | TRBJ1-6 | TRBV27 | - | CASTLRGGDSPLHF | TGTGCCAGCACCTTGAGGGGAGGAGATTCACCCCTCCACTTT
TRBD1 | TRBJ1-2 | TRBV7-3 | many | CASSTRQGLGYTF | TGTGCCAGCAGCACCCGACAGGGGCTAGGCTACACCTTC
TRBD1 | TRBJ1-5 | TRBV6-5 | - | CASRTDRGSNQPQHF | TGTGCCAGCAGGACTGACAGGGGGAGCAATCAGCCCCAGCATTTT
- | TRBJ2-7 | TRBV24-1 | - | CATSDPLGDEQYF | TGTGCCACCAGTGACCCTTTAGGGGACGAGCAGTACTTC
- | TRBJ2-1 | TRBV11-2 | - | CASSLELARDNEQFF | TGTGCCAGCAGCTTAGAGTTGGCTAGAGACAATGAGCAGTTCTTC
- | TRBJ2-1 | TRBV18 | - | CASSLLTGRDSYNEQFF | TGTGCCAGCTCACTACTGACCGGCAGGGACTCCTACAATGAGCAGTTCTTC
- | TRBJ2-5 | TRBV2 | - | CASSEDGGWGTQYF | TGTGCCAGCAGTGAAGACGGGGGATGGGGGACCCAGTACTTC
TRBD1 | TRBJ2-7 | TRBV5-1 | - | CASGDLGQEYF | TGCGCCAGCGGTGATTTGGGACAGGAGTACTTC
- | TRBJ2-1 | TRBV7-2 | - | CASSLVPGASYNEQFF | TGTGCCAGCAGCTTAGTACCGGGAGCCTCCTACAATGAGCAGTTCTTC
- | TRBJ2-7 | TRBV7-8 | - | CASSLAPSSHNEQYF | TGTGCCAGCAGCTTAGCGCCCTCGTCTCACAACGAGCAGTACTTC
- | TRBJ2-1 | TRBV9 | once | CASSAGAGQGGQFF | TGTGCCAGCAGCGCCGGCGCAGGGCAGGGAGGGCAGTTCTTC
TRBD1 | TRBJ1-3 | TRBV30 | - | CAWSKGAFGNTIYF | TGTGCCTGGAGTAAGGGGGCGTTTGGAAACACCATATATTTT